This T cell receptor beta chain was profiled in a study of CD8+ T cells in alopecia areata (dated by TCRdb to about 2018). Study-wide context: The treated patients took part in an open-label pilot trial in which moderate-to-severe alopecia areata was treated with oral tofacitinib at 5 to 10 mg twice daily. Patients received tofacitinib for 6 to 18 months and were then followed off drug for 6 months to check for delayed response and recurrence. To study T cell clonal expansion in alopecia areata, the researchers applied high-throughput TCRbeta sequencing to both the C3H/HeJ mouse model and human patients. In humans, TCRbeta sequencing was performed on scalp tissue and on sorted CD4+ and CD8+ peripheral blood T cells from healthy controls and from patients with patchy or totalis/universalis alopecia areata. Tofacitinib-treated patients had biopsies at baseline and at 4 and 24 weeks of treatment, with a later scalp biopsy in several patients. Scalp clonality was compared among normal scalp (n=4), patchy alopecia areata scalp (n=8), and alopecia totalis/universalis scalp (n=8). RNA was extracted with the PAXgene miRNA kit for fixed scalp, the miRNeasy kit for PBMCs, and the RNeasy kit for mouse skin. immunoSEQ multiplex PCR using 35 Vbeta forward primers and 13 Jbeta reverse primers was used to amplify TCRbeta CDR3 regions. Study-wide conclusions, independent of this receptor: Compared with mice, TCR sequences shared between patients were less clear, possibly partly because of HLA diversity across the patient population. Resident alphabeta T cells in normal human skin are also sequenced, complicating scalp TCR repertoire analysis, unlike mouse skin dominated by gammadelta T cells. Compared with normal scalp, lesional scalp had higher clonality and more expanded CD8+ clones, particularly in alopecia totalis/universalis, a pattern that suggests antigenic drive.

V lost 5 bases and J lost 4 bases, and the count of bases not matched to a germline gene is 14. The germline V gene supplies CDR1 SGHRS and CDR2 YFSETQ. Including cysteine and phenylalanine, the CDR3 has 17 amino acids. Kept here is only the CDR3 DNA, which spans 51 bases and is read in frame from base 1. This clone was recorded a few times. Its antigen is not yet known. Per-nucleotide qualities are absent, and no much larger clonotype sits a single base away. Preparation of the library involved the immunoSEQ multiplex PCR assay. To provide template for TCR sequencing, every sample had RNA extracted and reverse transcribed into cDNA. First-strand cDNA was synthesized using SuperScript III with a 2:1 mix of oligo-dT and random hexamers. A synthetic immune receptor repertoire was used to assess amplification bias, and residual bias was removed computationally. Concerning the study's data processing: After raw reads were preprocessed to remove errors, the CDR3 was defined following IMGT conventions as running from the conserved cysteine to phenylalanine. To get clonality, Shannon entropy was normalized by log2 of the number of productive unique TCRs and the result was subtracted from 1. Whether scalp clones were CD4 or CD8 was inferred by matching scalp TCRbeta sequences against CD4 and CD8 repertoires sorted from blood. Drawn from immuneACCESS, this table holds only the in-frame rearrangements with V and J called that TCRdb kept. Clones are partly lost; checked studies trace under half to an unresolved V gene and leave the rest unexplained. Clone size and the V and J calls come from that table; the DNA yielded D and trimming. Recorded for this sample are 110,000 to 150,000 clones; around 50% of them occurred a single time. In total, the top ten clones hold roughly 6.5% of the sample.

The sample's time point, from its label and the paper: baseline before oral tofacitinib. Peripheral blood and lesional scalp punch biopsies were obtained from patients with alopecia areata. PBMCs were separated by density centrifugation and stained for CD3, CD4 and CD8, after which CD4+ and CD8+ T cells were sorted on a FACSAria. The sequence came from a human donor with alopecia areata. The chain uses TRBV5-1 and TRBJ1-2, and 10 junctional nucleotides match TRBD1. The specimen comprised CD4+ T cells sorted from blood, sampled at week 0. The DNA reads TGCGCCAGCAGTCCGACAGGGGGCGGCCGGGACCCCTATGGCTACACCTTC. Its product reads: CASSPTGGGRDPYGYTF.